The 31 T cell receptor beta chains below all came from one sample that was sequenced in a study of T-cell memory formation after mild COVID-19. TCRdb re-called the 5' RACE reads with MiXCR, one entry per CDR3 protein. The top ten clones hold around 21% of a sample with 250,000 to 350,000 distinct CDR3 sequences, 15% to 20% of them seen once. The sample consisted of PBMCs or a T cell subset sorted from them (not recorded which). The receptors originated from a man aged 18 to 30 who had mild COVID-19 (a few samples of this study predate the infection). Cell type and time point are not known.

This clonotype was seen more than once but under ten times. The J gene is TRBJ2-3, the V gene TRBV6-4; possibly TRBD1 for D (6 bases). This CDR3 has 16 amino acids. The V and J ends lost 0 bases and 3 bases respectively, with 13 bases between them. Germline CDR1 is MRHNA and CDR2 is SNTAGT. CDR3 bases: TGTGCCAGCAGTGACTCGACGCCAGGGGAGACAGATACGCAGTATTTT. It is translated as CASSDSTPGETDTQYF.

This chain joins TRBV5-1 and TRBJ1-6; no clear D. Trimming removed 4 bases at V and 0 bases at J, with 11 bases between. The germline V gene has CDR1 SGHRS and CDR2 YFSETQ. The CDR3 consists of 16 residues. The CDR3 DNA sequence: TGCGCCAGCAGCCTCACGTCGAGCTCCTATAATTCACCCCTCCACTTT. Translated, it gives CASSLTSSSYNSPLHF. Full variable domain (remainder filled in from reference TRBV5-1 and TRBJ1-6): KAGVTQTPRYLIKTRGQQVTLSCSPISGHRSVSWYQQTPGQGLQFLFEYFSETQRNKGNFPGRFSGRQFSNSRSEMNVSTLELGDSALYLCASSLTSSSYNSPLHFGNGTRLTVT.

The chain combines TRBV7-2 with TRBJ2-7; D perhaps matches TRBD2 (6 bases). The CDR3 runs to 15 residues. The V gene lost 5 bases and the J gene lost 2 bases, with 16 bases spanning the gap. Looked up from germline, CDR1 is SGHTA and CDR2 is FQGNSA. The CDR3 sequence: CASSDAGTGPYEQYF. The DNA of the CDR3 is TGTGCCAGCAGCGACGCCGGGACTGGACCCTACGAGCAGTACTTC.

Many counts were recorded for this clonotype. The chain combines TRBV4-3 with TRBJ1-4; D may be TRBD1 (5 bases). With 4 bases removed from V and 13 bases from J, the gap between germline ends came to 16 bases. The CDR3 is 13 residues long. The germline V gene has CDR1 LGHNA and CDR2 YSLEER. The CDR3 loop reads CASSRSTGVGLFF. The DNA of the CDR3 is TGCGCCAGCAGCCGAAGTACGGGGGTTGGACTGTTTTTT.

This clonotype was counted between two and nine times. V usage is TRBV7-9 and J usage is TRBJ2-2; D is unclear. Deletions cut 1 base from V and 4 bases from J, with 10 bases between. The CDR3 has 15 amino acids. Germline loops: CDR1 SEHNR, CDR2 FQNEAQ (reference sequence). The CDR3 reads CASSLEGSSTGELFF. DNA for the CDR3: TGTGCCAGCAGCTTAGAAGGGTCGTCCACCGGGGAGCTGTTTTTT.

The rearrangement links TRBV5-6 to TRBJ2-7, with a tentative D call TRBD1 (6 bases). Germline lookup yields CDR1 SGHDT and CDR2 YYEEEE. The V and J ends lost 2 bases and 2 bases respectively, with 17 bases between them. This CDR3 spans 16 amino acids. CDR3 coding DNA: TGTGCCAGCAGCTTTGATCCGGGACACTCCCCCTACGAGCAGTACTTC. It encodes CASSFDPGHSPYEQYF.

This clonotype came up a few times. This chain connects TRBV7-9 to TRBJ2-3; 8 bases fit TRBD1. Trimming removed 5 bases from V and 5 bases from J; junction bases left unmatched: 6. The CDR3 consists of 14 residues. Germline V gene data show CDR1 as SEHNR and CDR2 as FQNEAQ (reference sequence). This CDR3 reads CASSVRGQEDTQYF. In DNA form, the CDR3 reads TGTGCCAGCAGCGTCCGGGGACAGGAAGATACGCAGTATTTT.

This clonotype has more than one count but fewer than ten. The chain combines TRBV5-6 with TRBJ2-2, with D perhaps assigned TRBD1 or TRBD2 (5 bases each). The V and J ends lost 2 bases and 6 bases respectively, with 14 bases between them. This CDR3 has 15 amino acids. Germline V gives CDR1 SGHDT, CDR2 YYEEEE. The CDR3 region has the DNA TGTGCCAGCAGCTTCGAGGGGCGAGGGGCCGGGGAGCTGTTTTTT. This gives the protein CASSFEGRGAGELFF. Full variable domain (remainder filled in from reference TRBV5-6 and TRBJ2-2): DAGVTQSPTHLIKTRGQQVTLRCSPKSGHDTVSWYQQALGQGPQFIFQYYEEEERQRGNFPDRFSGHQFPNYSSELNVNALLLGDSALYLCASSFEGRGAGELFFGEGSRLTVL.

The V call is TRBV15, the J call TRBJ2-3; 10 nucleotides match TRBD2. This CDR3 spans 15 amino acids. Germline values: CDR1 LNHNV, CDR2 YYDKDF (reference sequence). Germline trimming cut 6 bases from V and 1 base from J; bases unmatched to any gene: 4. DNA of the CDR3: TGTGCCACCAGGATAAGCGGGGGGGGCACAGATACGCAGTATTTT. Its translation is CATRISGGGTDTQYF.

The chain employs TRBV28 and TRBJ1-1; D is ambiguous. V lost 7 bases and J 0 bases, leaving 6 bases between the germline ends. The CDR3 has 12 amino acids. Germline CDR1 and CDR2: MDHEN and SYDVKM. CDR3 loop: CASKSLNTEAFF. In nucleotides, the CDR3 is TGTGCCAGCAAGTCACTGAACACTGAAGCTTTCTTT.

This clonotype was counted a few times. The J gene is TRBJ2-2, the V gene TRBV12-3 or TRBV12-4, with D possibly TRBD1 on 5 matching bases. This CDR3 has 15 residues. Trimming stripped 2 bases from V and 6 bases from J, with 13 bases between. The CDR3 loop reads CASSLMGLRSGELFF. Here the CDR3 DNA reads TGTGCCAGCAGTTTAATGGGGCTCCGATCCGGGGAGCTGTTTTTT.

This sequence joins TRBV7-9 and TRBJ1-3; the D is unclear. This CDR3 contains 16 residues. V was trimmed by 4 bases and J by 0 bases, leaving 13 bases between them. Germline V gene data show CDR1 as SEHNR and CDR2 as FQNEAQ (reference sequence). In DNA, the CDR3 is TGTGCCAGCAGCTCGAGAGGCGCCCGCTCTGGAAACACCATATATTTT. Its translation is CASSSRGARSGNTIYF.

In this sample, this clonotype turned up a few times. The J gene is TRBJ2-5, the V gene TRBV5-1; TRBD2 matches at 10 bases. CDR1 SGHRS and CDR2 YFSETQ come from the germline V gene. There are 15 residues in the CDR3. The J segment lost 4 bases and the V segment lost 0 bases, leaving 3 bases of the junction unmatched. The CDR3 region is CASSLGLAGAETQYF. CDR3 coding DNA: TGCGCCAGCAGCTTGGGGCTAGCGGGGGCAGAGACCCAGTACTTC.

The CDR3 region is CASVPGGARSTDTQYF. The CDR3 DNA is TGTGCCAGCGTACCCGGGGGGGCGCGAAGCACAGATACGCAGTATTTT. V gene TRBV5-4 combines with J gene TRBJ2-3; 8 bases are shared with TRBD2. V lost 7 bases and J lost 0; bases outside the gene matches: 10. Germline CDR1 is SGHNT and CDR2 is YYREEE (reference sequence). The CDR3 runs to 16 residues.

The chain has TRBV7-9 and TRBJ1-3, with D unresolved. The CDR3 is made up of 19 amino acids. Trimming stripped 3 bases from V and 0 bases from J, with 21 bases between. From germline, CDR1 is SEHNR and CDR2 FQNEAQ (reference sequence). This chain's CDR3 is CASSFSFDQAEHSGNTIYF. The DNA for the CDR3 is TGTGCCAGCAGCTTTTCCTTCGATCAGGCCGAGCACTCTGGAAACACCATATATTTT.

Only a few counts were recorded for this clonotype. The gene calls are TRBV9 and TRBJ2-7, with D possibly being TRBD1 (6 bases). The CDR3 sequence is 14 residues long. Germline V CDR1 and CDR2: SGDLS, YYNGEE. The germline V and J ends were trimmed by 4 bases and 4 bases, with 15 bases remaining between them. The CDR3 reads CASSPDSIPYEQYV. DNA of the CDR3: TGTGCCAGCAGCCCGGACAGTATTCCGTACGAGCAGTACGTC.

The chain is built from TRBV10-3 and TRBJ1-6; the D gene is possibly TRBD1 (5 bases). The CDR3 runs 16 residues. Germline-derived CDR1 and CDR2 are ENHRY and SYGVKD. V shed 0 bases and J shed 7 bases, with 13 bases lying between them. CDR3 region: CAISESAGTENSPLHF. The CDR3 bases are TGTGCCATCAGTGAGTCGGCGGGGACGGAGAATTCACCCCTCCACTTT.

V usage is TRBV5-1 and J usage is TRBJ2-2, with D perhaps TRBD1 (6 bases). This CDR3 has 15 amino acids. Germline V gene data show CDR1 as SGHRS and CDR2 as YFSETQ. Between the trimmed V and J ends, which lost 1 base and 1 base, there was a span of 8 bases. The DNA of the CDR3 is TGCGCCAGCAGCTTGTACAGGGAGAACACCGGGGAGCTGTTTTTT. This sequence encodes CASSLYRENTGELFF.

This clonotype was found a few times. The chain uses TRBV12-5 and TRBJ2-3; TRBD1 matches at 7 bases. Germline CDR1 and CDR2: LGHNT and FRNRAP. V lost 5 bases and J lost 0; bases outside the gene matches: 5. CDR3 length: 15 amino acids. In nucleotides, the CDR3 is TGTGCTAGTGGTCCACAGGGGAGTAGCACAGATACGCAGTATTTT. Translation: CASGPQGSSTDTQYF. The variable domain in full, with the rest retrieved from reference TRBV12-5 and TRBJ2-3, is DARVTQTPRHKVTEMGQEVTMRCQPILGHNTVFWYRQTMMQGLELLAYFRNRAPLDDSGMPKDRFSAEMPDATLATLKIQPSEPRDSAVYFCASGPQGSSTDTQYFGPGTRLTVL.

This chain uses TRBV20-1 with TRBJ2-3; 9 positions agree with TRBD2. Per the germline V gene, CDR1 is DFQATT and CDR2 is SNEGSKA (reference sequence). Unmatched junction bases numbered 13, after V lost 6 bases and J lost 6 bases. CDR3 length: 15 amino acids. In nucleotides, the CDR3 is TGCAGTGCAAGGAGGATGCGGGGGGGCAAGGATACGCAGTATTTT. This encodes CSARRMRGGKDTQYF.

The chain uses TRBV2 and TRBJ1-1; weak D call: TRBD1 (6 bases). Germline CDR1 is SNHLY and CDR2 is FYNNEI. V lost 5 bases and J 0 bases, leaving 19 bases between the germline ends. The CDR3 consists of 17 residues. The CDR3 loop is CASSPGGGGRLNTEAFF. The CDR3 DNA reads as TGTGCCAGCAGTCCTGGCGGGGGGGGCCGGTTGAACACTGAAGCTTTCTTT.

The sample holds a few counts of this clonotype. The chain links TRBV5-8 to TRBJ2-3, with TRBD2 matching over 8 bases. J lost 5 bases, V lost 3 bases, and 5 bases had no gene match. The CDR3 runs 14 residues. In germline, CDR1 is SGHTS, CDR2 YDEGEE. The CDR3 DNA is TGTGCCAGCAGCTCGGGGGGGCTCATAGATACGCAGTATTTT. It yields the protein CASSSGGLIDTQYF.

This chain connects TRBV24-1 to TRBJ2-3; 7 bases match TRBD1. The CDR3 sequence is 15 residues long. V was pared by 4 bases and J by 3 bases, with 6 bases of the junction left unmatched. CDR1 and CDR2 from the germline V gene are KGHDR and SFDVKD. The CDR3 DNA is TGTGCCACCAGTGACTCACAGGGGATTACAGATACGCAGTATTTT. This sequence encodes CATSDSQGITDTQYF.

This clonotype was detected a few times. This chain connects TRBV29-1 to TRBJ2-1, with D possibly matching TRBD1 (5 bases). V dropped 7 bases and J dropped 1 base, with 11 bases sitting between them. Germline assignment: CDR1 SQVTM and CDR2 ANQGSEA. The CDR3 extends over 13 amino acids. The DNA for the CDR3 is TGCAGCGGCCTGACAGAGTCCTACAATGAGCAGTTCTTC. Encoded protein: CSGLTESYNEQFF.

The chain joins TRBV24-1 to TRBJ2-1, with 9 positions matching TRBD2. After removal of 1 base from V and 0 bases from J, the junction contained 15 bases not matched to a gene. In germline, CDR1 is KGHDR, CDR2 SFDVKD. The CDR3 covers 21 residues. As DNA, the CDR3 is TGTGCCACCAGTGATTTAAGTTTTCGTAGCGGGGGACCCTCCTCCTACAATGAGCAGTTCTTC. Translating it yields CATSDLSFRSGGPSSYNEQFF.

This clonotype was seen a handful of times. CDR3 sequence (DNA): TGTGCCAGCAGGCAGGGGGATTCACCCCTCCACTTT. Translation gives CASRQGDSPLHF. The V gene is TRBV6-6, the J gene TRBJ1-6; 7 bases line up with TRBD1. With 6 bases clipped from V and 8 bases from J, the junction kept 1 base outside the gene matches. Germline V gene lookup returns CDR1 MNHNY and CDR2 SVGAGI (reference sequence). CDR3 size: 12 residues.

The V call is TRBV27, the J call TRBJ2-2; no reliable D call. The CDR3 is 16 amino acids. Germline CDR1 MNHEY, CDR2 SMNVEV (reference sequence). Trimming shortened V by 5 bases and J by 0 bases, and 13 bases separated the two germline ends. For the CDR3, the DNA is TGTGCCAGCAGTCTCTACAGCCGGACGAACACCGGGGAGCTGTTTTTT. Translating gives CASSLYSRTNTGELFF.

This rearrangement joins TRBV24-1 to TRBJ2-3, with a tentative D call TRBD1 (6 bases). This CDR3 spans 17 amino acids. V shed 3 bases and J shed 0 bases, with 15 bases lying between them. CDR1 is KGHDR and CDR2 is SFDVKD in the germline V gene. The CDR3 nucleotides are TGTGCCACCAGTGATGTGGGACACTTTGGAAGCACAGATACGCAGTATTTT. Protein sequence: CATSDVGHFGSTDTQYF.

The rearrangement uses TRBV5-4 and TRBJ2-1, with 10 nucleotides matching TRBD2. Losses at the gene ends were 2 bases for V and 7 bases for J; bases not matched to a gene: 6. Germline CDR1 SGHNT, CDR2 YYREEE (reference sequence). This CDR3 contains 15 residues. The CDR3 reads CASSFQTSGVNEQFF. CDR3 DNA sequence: TGTGCCAGCAGCTTTCAAACTAGCGGGGTGAATGAGCAGTTCTTC.

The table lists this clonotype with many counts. CDR3 sequence: CASTPGRGTGELFF. The CDR3 nucleotides read TGTGCCAGCACCCCCGGGCGCGGCACCGGGGAGCTGTTTTTT. The rearrangement uses TRBV2 and TRBJ2-2, with unresolved D. The CDR3 is 14 amino acids. CDR1 is SNHLY and CDR2 is FYNNEI in the germline V gene. The V and J ends lost 7 bases and 4 bases respectively, with 13 bases between them.

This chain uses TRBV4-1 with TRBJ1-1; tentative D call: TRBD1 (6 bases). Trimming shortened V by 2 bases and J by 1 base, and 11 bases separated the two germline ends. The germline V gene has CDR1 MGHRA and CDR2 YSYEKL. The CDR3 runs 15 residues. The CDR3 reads CASSQPGHGNTEAFF. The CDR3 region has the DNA TGCGCCAGCAGCCAACCGGGACACGGGAACACTGAAGCTTTCTTT.